This TCR beta chain was identified in a study of T cell repertoires in MIS-A myocarditis (dated by TCRdb to the early 2020s). As for this clone: What antigen it recognizes has not been identified. No qualities accompany the bases; no much larger clone lies one base away.

TCRbeta CDR3 regions were amplified with the immunoSEQ bias-controlled multiplex PCR and sequenced at high throughput. As for how the authors treated the data: The immunoSEQ vendor pipeline collapsed and filtered CDR3 sequences to measure the abundance and frequency of each unique TCRbeta CDR3. CD-HIT clustered dominant CDR3 amino acid sequences with SARS-CoV-2-specific ImmuneCODE TCRbeta sequences at a 90% global sequence identity threshold. Clones with frequencies of 0.1 to 1 were classed as hyperexpanded, and 0.01 to 0.1 as large. For the dominant clones, CDR3 amino acid sequences and V and J gene assignments were confirmed with MiXCR. The R stringdist package was used to calculate Levenshtein distances between the patient clonotypes and the ImmuneCODE hits. Entries here come from immuneACCESS through TCRdb and include only in-frame sequences with V and J called. Some clones fail to appear in such tables; in the studies checked, an unresolved V gene covers under half of the shortfall, and the cause of the remainder is unknown. The V and J calls and the clone size are those of that table, but D and trimming were determined from the DNA. The sample table lists 14,000 to 15,000 clones, 74% of them with a count of one. 50% to 75% of the sample rests with the top ten.

From cysteine to phenylalanine, the CDR3 is 15 amino acids long. Solely the CDR3 DNA is kept, with 45 bases framed from the first base. The germline V gene yields SGHTA for CDR1 and FQGTGA for CDR2. Germline trimming amounts to 3 bases on V and 6 bases on J, with 7 as the count of junction bases outside the gene matches. The QIAamp DNA FFPE kit was used to extract genomic DNA from formalin-fixed paraffin-embedded autopsy tissue. Sequenced input: left ventricle heart tissue obtained at autopsy. The cell subset or site tag for this specimen amounts to: cardiac tissue sample (left or right ventricle, interventricular septum, or pericardium). The sequence is built from TRBV7-3 and TRBJ2-1; TRBD2 aligns with 8 central bases. The source is a man aged 18 to 35 with fulminant myocarditis from multisystem inflammatory syndrome in adults (MIS-A) after COVID-19. The CDR3 protein: CASSLSGSPGNEQFF. The DNA reads as follows: TGTGCCAGCAGCTTGAGCGGGAGTCCTGGCAATGAGCAGTTCTTC.